This T cell receptor beta chain was recorded in a study of cytomegalovirus exposure and HLA in healthy donors. PCR was performed using 60 Vbeta and 13 Jbeta primers. TCRdb's copy holds only in-frame clones and misses some; the assay was immunoSEQ multiplex PCR. The sample contains around 150,000 clones, 75% to 80% of which appear only once. This CDR3 is built from 15 residues. The V gene's germline CDR1 is MNHEY and CDR2 SMNVEV (reference sequence). Between the trimmed V and J ends, which lost 3 bases and 6 bases, there was a span of 12 bases. The receptor comes from a man aged 45 to 65 in good health and CMV-seropositive. This chain joins TRBV27 and TRBJ1-6, with a tentative D call TRBD1 (5 bases). Sample: PBMCs. CDR3 bases: TGTGCCAGCAGTTTCAAGGGGCCACTTAATTCACCCCTCCACTTT. Amino acids: CASSFKGPLNSPLHF.